Listed below are T cell receptor beta chains from one sample, sequenced in a study of T cell responses to AZD1222 COVID-19 vaccine. Profiled with immunoSEQ multiplex PCR; TCRdb holds only in-frame clones, not every one. The table lists over 70,000 clones, around 80% of them singletons. The starting material was peripheral blood, obtained 28 days after the second dose of the MenACWY control vaccine. The receptors originated from an adult who received the MenACWY meningococcal vaccine as a control. The CDR3 runs from the conserved cysteine through the conserved F or W. A D gene is named only where the DNA matches it firmly. Clone size is shown for a subset of rows, as once, few, many or a class of expanded clone.

size: NA
J: TRBJ2-5
V: TRBV29-1
D: NA
DNA: TGCAGCGTTGACAGGGGTCAAGAGACCCAGTACTTC
CDR3: CSVDRGQETQYF

size: NA
J: TRBJ2-7
V: TRBV27
D: NA
DNA: TGTGCCAGCAGTCCCGGGACGGTGTCCTACGAGCAGTACTTC
CDR3: CASSPGTVSYEQYF

size: NA
J: TRBJ1-2
V: TRBV4-1
D: NA
DNA: TGCGCCAGCAGCCAGATGACAGAGACTCGCCGCTACACCTTC
CDR3: CASSQMTETRRYTF

size: NA
J: TRBJ2-4
V: TRBV9
D: TRBD2
DNA: TGTGCCAGCAGCTCTCTGGTAGCGGGGGGCATTCAGTACTTC
CDR3: CASSSLVAGGIQYF

size: NA
J: TRBJ2-5
V: TRBV5-1
D: NA
DNA: TGCGCCAGCAGCTTTGGAGGAGAGGAGACCCAGTACTTC
CDR3: CASSFGGEETQYF

size: once
J: TRBJ1-2
V: TRBV6-1
D: NA
DNA: TGTGCCAGCAGTGAAGCAAGGGGGATCTATGGCTACACCTTC
CDR3: CASSEARGIYGYTF

size: NA
J: TRBJ2-1
V: TRBV19
D: NA
DNA: TGTGCCAGTAGTACCTCGGGGAACAATGAGCAGTTCTTC
CDR3: CASSTSGNNEQFF

size: NA
J: TRBJ2-1
V: TRBV30
D: NA
DNA: TGTGCCTGGAGTGTACCGCGGTCATGGCGGTACAATGAGCAGTTCTTC
CDR3: CAWSVPRSWRYNEQFF

size: NA
J: TRBJ2-2
V: TRBV19
D: TRBD1
DNA: TGTGCCAGTAGTTGGATGACAGGGGCGTCCACCGGGGAGCTGTTTTTT
CDR3: CASSWMTGASTGELFF

size: NA
J: TRBJ2-7
V: TRBV5-1
D: TRBD2
DNA: TGCGCCAGCAGCCCGGGCTTCGGGAGCGGGAGGGCTGGAGAGCAGTACTTC
CDR3: CASSPGFGSGRAGEQYF

size: few
J: TRBJ2-7
V: TRBV2
D: NA
DNA: TGTGCCAGCAGTGAAGGGGGGTTTGCGGTCGAGCAGTACTTC
CDR3: CASSEGGFAVEQYF

size: NA
J: TRBJ2-7
V: TRBV28
D: TRBD1
DNA: TGTGCCAGCAGTTTATACGGAGGGACCGGGACAGGGTTATCCTTC
CDR3: CASSLYGGTGTGLSF

size: NA
J: TRBJ1-5
V: TRBV7-8
D: NA
DNA: TGTGCCAGCAGCCCGCGGGTCGAGGGTCAGCCCCAGCATTTT
CDR3: CASSPRVEGQPQHF

size: NA
J: TRBJ2-5
V: TRBV7-2
D: NA
DNA: TGTGCCAGCAGCTTGGGTGGGAAGGGCCAAGAGACCCAGTACTTC
CDR3: CASSLGGKGQETQYF

size: few
J: TRBJ1-2
V: TRBV28
D: TRBD1
DNA: TGTGCCAGCAGTGACAGGGGGCTCCTTACAGGGGACTATGGCTACACCTTC
CDR3: CASSDRGLLTGDYGYTF

size: NA
J: TRBJ1-1
V: TRBV6-1
D: NA
DNA: TGTGCCAGCAGTGAAGGGAACAGAGCCAACACTGAAGCTTTCTTT
CDR3: CASSEGNRANTEAFF

size: NA
J: TRBJ2-2
V: TRBV19
D: TRBD1
DNA: TGTGCCAGTACCCGGACAGGGGATAACGGGGAGCTGTTTTTT
CDR3: CASTRTGDNGELFF